The 23 T cell receptor beta chains in this list originate from one sample, sequenced in a study of human T cells and chemical hapten exposure. Described time point: healthy volunteer bleed at 6 weeks. Unfractionated whole blood served as the source for total RNA extraction. TCRdb analysed the RACE reads with MiXCR anew, one entry per CDR3 protein. This sample has some 65,000 distinct CDR3 sequences, with about 6.5% found just once. Input material: whole blood. These TCRs come from a female donor in good health. Some clones in this sample may be carry-over from other donors' samples.

This clonotype occurred many times. The rearrangement joins TRBV20-1 to TRBJ1-5, with 12 positions matching TRBD1. CDR1 and CDR2 (germline): DFQATT, SNEGSKA (reference sequence). The CDR3 is 17 residues long. V was clipped by 3 bases and J by 1 base; unmatched bases: 7. Here the CDR3 reads CSASSGTGGVSNQPQHF. CDR3 nucleotide sequence: TGCAGTGCTAGTTCCGGGACAGGGGGCGTAAGCAATCAGCCCCAGCATTTT.

The table lists this clonotype with a few counts. The chain combines TRBV6-5 with TRBJ1-1; unclear D gene. Trimming shortened V by 6 bases and J by 2 bases, and 10 bases separated the two germline ends. CDR1 and CDR2 (germline): MNHEY, SVGAGI. The CDR3 length is 13 residues. The CDR3 sequence: CASSIDGNTEAFF. The DNA for the CDR3 is TGTGCCAGCAGCATCGACGGAAACACTGAAGCTTTCTTT.

The table lists this clonotype with a few counts. V and J are TRBV2 and TRBJ1-1; no clear D gene. In germline, CDR1 is SNHLY, CDR2 FYNNEI. The CDR3 is 13 amino acids. The V gene lost 9 bases and the J gene lost 5 bases, with 16 bases spanning the gap. The CDR3 bases are TGTGCCAGGACTACCCGGGCCAGGACTGAAGCTTTCTTT. Translated, it gives CARTTRARTEAFF.

The rearrangement uses TRBV27 and TRBJ2-3; TRBD2 matches 9 bases. J lost 0 bases, V lost 5 bases, and 6 bases had no gene match. The CDR3 runs to 16 residues. Germline V gene sequence: CDR1 MNHEY, CDR2 SMNVEV (reference sequence). CDR3 sequence (DNA): TGTGCCAGCAGTCCCATTACTAGCGGGAGCACAGATACGCAGTATTTT. As protein: CASSPITSGSTDTQYF.

Ten or more counts support this clonotype. The chain is built from TRBV14 and TRBJ2-5; D ambiguous. Germline CDR1 reads SGHDN; CDR2 reads FVKESK. With 2 bases removed from V and 5 bases from J, the gap between germline ends came to 9 bases. The CDR3 sequence is 13 residues long. The CDR3 protein is CASSQQMGETQYF. The DNA of the CDR3 is TGTGCCAGCAGCCAACAAATGGGGGAGACCCAGTACTTC.

The sample holds many counts of this clonotype. This rearrangement joins TRBV7-2 to TRBJ2-1; 12 bases map to TRBD2. The germline CDR1 and CDR2 sequences are SGHTA and FQGNSA. Losses at the gene ends were 5 bases for V and 7 bases for J; bases not matched to a gene: 9. CDR3 length: 16 amino acids. CDR3: CASSTRLAGVKNEQFF. In DNA form, the CDR3 reads TGTGCCAGCAGCACCCGACTAGCGGGAGTGAAGAATGAGCAGTTCTTC.

In its sample, this clonotype was seen a few times. CDR3 bases: TGTGCCACCAGTGACACGCGGGGAGACCTTTCCTACAATGAGCAGTTCTTC. Encoded protein: CATSDTRGDLSYNEQFF. The chain links TRBV24-1 to TRBJ2-1; possible D gene TRBD2, 6 bases. The CDR3 contains 17 residues. V was trimmed by 4 bases and J by 1 base, leaving 16 bases between them. Per germline, CDR1 KGHDR and CDR2 SFDVKD.

Details on this clonotype: One end of the junction varies from germline; a read error may be responsible. The rearrangement joins TRBV20-1 to TRBJ1-6, with 7 bases fitting TRBD1. Germline loops: CDR1 DFQATT, CDR2 SNEGSKA (reference sequence). This CDR3 region has 15 residues. The CDR3 region has the DNA TGCAGTGCAAAGAGGGTCGGGACAGAAGCTTCACCCCTCAACTTT. As protein: CSAKRVGTEASPLNF.

There are many counts of this clonotype. The chain has TRBV7-8 and TRBJ2-3, with a tentative D call TRBD2 (6 bases). The V end lost 5 bases, the J end lost 2 bases, and 17 bases lay between the germline ends. Germline V gene lookup returns CDR1 SGHVS and CDR2 FQNEAQ. CDR3 length: 16 amino acids. CDR3 nucleotides: TGTGCCAGCAGCCCTGATCCGTGGCGGGACACAGATACGCAGTATTTT. This gives the protein CASSPDPWRDTDTQYF.

This clonotype was counted ten times or more. The chain couples TRBV9 to TRBJ2-1; 9 bases match TRBD2. V trimming: 3 bases; J trimming: 7 bases; junction bases outside the gene matches: 8. The CDR3 sequence is 15 residues long. Looked up from germline, CDR1 is SGDLS and CDR2 is YYNGEE. In nucleotides, the CDR3 is TGTGCCAGCAGCGAGTTGACTAGCGGTAGAAATGAGCAGTTCTTC. This gives the protein CASSELTSGRNEQFF.

This clonotype was recorded many times. This chain joins TRBV11-2 and TRBJ1-5; unclear D gene. Deletions cut 0 bases from V and 6 bases from J, with 12 bases between. This CDR3 spans 15 amino acids. The germline V gene encodes CDR1 SGHAT and CDR2 FQNNGV. DNA for the CDR3: TGTGCCAGCAGCTTAGATCAGAGGGTTGGTCAGCCCCAGCATTTT. Its translation is CASSLDQRVGQPQHF.

Many counts were recorded for this clonotype. The V call is TRBV4-1, the J call TRBJ2-1; D remains ambiguous. The CDR3 sequence is 16 residues long. Trimming removed 5 bases from V and 0 bases from J, with 14 bases in between. The V gene's germline CDR1 is MGHRA and CDR2 YSYEKL. The DNA of the CDR3 is TGCGCCAGCAGCGAAGTAGCCGTTAGCTCCTACAATGAGCAGTTCTTC. Protein: CASSEVAVSSYNEQFF.

The table lists this clonotype with many counts. V usage is TRBV20-1 and J usage is TRBJ1-1; D is ambiguous. Germline values: CDR1 DFQATT, CDR2 SNEGSKA (reference sequence). The CDR3 totals 16 residues. Trimming pared 5 bases from V and 2 bases from J, leaving 21 bases between. The DNA of the CDR3 is TGCAGTGCTCCCCTTCCAGACGGACTTTTTAACACTGAAGCTTTCTTT. This encodes CSAPLPDGLFNTEAFF.

There are many counts of this clonotype. The chain combines TRBV6-6 with TRBJ2-3; no clear D gene. The V gene's germline CDR1 is MNHNY and CDR2 SVGAGI (reference sequence). This CDR3 contains 13 residues. V was shortened by 2 bases and J by 4 bases, with 7 bases between the two germline ends. CDR3 loop: CASSYRDADTQYF. Written as DNA, the CDR3 is TGTGCCAGCAGTTACAGGGATGCAGATACGCAGTATTTT.

This clonotype was seen a handful of times. The genes are TRBV20-1 and TRBJ2-3; TRBD2 matches 7 bases. V lost 6 bases and J lost 2; bases outside the gene matches: 8. The CDR3 runs 14 residues. Germline V CDR1 and CDR2: DFQATT, SNEGSKA (reference sequence). The CDR3 sequence is CSALTAGLTDTQYF. The CDR3 DNA sequence: TGCAGTGCCCTTACAGCGGGACTCACAGATACGCAGTATTTT.

A few counts support this clonotype. A single base separates this from a much larger clone, so it may be a read error. V usage is TRBV6-9 and J usage is TRBJ1-5, with D possibly being TRBD1 (5 bases). This CDR3 is built from 14 residues. Germline V gene lookup returns CDR1 MNHGY and CDR2 SVAAGI. CDR3 sequence: CASGTDTATQPQNF. The CDR3 DNA follows: TGTGCCAGCGGAACGGACACTGCGACTCAGCCCCAGAATTTT.

The chain recombines TRBV7-9 with TRBJ2-7; tentatively, D is TRBD1 or TRBD2 (5 bases each). The CDR3 consists of 14 residues. CDR1 and CDR2 (germline): SEHNR, FQNEAQ (reference sequence). V was pared by 5 bases and J by 2 bases, with 13 bases between. The CDR3 reads CASSPPGATYEQYF. The CDR3 nucleotides are TGTGCCAGCAGCCCGCCCGGGGCGACCTACGAGCAGTACTTC.

In this sample, this clonotype turned up a few times. This sequence joins TRBV28 and TRBJ2-7; maybe TRBD2 (6 bases). Germline V gene sequence: CDR1 MDHEN, CDR2 SYDVKM. The CDR3 contains 16 residues. V lost 5 bases and J 7 bases, leaving 24 bases between the germline ends. CDR3 bases: TGTGCCAGCAGTCCGAATACCTGGGGGGTTAGAGAAGAGCAGTACTTC. It codes for CASSPNTWGVREEQYF.

The chain uses TRBV4-3 and TRBJ2-3, with TRBD2 identical over 7 bases. With 2 bases clipped from V and 7 bases from J, the junction kept 3 bases outside the gene matches. The V gene's germline CDR1 is LGHNA and CDR2 YSLEER. This CDR3 is 13 amino acids long. The CDR3: CASSQLTSNTQYF. As DNA, the CDR3 is TGCGCCAGCAGCCAATTGACTAGCAATACGCAGTATTTT.

This clonotype was detected many times. The genes are TRBV5-4 and TRBJ2-1, with D possibly matching TRBD1 (5 bases). V dropped 3 bases and J dropped 10 bases, with 20 bases sitting between them. Germline V lookup: CDR1 SGHNT, CDR2 YYREEE (reference sequence). This CDR3 is built from 15 residues. CDR3 amino acids: CASSWQGRLLQEQFF. CDR3 nucleotide sequence: TGTGCCAGCAGCTGGCAGGGTAGACTCCTTCAAGAGCAGTTCTTC.

The chain has TRBV28 and TRBJ2-7, with D tentatively TRBD1 (5 bases). Trimming shortened V by 6 bases and J by 3 bases, and 9 bases separated the two germline ends. Germline values: CDR1 MDHEN, CDR2 SYDVKM. The CDR3 contains 12 residues. The CDR3 DNA sequence: TGTGCCAGCAGCTACAGGAGCTACGAGCAGTACTTC. Protein: CASSYRSYEQYF.

The genes are TRBV4-2 and TRBJ2-1, with TRBD2 matching 11 bases. The CDR3 contains 15 residues. The V and J ends lost 4 bases and 5 bases, in that order; junction bases with no gene match: 4. CDR1 LGHNA and CDR2 YNFKEQ come from the germline V gene. In nucleotides, the CDR3 is TGTGCCAGCAGCCTTAGCGGGAGGGCCGACAATGAGCAGTTCTTC. Translated: CASSLSGRADNEQFF.

To note about this clonotype: One end of the junction does not line up with germline, which may come from a read error. The CDR3 protein is CASSFGDTRYF. Written as DNA, the CDR3 is TGTGCCAGCAGCTTCGGAGATACGCGGTATTTT. The gene calls are TRBV11-3 and TRBJ2-3; no clear D. Germline V gene lookup returns CDR1 SGHNT and CDR2 YENEEA. The CDR3 sequence is 11 residues long. Combining the CDR3 with reference TRBV11-3 and TRBJ2-3 gives the whole variable domain EAGVVQSPRYKIIEKKQPVAFWCNPISGHNTLYWYLQNLGQGPELLIRYENEEAVDDSQLPKDRFSAERLKGVDSTLKIQPAELGDSAVYLCASSFGDTRYFGPGTRLTVL.